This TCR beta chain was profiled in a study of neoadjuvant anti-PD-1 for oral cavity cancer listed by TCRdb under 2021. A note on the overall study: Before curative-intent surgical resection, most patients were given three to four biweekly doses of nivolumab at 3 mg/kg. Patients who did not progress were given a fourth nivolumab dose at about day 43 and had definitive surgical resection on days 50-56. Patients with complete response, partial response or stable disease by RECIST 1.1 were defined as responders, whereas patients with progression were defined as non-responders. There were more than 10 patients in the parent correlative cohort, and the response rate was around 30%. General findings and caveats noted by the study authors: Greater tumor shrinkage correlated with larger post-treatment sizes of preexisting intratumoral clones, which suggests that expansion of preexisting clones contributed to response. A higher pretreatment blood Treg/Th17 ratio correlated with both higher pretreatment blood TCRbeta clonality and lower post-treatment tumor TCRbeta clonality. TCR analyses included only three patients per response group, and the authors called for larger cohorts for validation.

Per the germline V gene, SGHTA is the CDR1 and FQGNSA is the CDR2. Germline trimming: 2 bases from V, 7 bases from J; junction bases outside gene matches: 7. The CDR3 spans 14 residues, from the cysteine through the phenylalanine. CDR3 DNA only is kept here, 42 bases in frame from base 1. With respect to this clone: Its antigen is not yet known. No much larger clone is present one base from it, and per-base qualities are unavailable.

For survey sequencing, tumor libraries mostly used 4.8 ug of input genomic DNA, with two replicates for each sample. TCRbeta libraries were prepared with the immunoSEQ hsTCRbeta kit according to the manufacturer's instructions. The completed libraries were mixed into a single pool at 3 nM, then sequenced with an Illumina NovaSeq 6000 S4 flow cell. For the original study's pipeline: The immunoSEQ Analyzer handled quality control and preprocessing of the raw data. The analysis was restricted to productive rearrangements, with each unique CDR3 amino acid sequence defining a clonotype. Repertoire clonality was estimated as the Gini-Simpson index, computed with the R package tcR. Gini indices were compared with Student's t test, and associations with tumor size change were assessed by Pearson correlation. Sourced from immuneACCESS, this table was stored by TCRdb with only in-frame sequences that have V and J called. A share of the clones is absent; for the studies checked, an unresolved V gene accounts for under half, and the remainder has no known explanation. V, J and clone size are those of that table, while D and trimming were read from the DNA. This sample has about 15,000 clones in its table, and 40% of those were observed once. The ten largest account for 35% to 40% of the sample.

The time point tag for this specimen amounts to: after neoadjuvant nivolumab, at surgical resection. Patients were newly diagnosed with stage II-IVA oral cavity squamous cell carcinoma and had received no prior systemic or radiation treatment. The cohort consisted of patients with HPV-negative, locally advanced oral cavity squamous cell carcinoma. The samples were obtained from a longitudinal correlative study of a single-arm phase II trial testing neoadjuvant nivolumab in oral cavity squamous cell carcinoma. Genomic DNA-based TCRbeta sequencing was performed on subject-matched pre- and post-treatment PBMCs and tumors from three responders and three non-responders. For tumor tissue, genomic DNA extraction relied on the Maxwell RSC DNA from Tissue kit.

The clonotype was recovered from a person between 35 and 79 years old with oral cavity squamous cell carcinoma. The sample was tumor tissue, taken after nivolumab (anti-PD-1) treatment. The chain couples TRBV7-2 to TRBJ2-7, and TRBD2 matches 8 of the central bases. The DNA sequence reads TGTGCCAGCAGCTTACAGCGGGGGCCGGTTGAGCAGTACTTC. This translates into CASSLQRGPVEQYF.